The entry below describes one T cell receptor (beta chain). Per the original data handling: Reference gene primers were amplified, and this amplification served to estimate nucleated cell counts. Produced via immunoSEQ multiplex PCR; TCRdb's table is partial and in-frame only. From that table come the V and J calls and clone size; the DNA was used to work out D and trimming. The profile shows under 200,000 clones, approximately 92% of them singletons. The ends were cut back, 3 bases at V and 2 bases at J, with 15 bases in the middle. This CDR3 has 16 amino acids. Looked up from germline, CDR1 is SGHTA and CDR2 is FQGNSA. The data originate from a study of blood T cell repertoires in COVID-19. For the study at large: COVID-19 samples, acute and convalescent, were from the United States, Italy and Spain. PBMCs, B-cell-depleted T cells, or T cells provided the cDNA or gDNA that made up the material.

This receptor was taken from a man aged 45-65 years with acute or convalescent COVID-19. The chain uses TRBV7-2 and TRBJ2-3, with D unclear. Input material: peripheral blood. The CDR3 is CASSFPLKKNTDTQYF. CDR3 DNA: TGTGCCAGCAGCTTCCCTCTAAAAAAAAACACAGATACGCAGTATTTT.